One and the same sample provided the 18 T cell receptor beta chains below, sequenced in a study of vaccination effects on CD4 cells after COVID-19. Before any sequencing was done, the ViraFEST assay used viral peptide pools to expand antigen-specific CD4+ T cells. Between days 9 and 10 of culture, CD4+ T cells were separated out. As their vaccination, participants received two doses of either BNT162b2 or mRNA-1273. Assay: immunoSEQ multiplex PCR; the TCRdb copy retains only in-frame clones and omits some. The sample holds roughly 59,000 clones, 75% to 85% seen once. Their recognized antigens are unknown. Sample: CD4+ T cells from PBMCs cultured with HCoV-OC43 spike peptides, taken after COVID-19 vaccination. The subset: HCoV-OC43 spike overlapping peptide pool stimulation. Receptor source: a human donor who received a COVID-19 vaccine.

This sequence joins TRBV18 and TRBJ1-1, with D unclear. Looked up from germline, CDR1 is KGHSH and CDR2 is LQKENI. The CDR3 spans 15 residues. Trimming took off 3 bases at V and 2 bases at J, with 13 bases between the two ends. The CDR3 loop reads CASSPGQHDNTEAFF. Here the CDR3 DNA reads TGTGCCAGCTCACCCGGGCAGCACGACAACACTGAAGCTTTCTTT.

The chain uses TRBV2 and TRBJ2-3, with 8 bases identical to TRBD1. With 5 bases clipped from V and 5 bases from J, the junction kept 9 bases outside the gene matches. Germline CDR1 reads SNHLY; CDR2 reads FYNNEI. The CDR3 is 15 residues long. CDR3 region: CASSIGTGRRDTQYF. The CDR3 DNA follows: TGTGCCAGCAGTATTGGGACAGGACGGAGAGATACGCAGTATTTT. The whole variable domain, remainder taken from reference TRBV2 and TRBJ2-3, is EPEVTQTPSHQVTQMGQEVILRCVPISNHLYFYWYRQILGQKVEFLVSFYNNEISEKSEIFDDQFSVERPDGSNFTLKIRSTKLEDSAMYFCASSIGTGRRDTQYFGPGTRLTVL.

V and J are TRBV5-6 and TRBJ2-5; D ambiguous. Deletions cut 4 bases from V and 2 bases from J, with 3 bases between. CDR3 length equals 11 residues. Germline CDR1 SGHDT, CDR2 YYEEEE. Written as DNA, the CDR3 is TGTGCCAGCAGCCATCAAGAGACCCAGTACTTC. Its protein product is CASSHQETQYF. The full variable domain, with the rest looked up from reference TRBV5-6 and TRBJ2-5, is DAGVTQSPTHLIKTRGQQVTLRCSPKSGHDTVSWYQQALGQGPQFIFQYYEEEERQRGNFPDRFSGHQFPNYSSELNVNALLLGDSALYLCASSHQETQYFGPGTRLLVL.

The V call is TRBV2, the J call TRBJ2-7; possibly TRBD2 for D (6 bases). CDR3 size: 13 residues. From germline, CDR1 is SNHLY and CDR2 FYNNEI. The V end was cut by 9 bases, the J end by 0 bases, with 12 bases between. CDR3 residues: CASRREVSYEQYV. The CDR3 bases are TGTGCCAGTCGGAGGGAGGTCTCCTACGAGCAGTACGTC.

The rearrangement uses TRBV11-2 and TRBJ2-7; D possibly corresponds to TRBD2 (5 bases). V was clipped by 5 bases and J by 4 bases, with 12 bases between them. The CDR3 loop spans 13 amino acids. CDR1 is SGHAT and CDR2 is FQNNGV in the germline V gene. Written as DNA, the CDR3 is TGTGCCAGCAGCCCTTTTGGCGGGTACGAGCAGTACGTC. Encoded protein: CASSPFGGYEQYV.

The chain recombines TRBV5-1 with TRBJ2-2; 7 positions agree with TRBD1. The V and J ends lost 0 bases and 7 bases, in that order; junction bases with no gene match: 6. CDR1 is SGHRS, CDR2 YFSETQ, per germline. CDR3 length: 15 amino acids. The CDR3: CASSLAVGGIGELFF. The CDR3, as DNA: TGCGCCAGCAGCTTGGCCGTAGGGGGCATCGGGGAGCTGTTTTTT. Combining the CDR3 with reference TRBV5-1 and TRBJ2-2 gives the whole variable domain KAGVTQTPRYLIKTRGQQVTLSCSPISGHRSVSWYQQTPGQGLQFLFEYFSETQRNKGNFPGRFSGRQFSNSRSEMNVSTLELGDSALYLCASSLAVGGIGELFFGEGSRLTVL.

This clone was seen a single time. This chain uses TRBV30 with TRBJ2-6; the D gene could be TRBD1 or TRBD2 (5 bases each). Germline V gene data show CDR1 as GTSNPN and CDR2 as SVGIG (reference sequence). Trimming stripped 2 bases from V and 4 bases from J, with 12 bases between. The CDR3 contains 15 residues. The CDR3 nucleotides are TGTGCCTGGAGTAGGTTAGGGGACGGGGCCAACGTCCTGACTTTC. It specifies CAWSRLGDGANVLTF.

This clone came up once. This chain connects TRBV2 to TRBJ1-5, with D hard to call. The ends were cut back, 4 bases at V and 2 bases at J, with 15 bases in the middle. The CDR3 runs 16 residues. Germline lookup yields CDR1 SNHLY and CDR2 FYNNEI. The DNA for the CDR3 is TGTGCCAGCAGTGCCCACGTTGGTTCGGGCAATCAGCCCCAGCATTTT. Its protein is CASSAHVGSGNQPQHF.

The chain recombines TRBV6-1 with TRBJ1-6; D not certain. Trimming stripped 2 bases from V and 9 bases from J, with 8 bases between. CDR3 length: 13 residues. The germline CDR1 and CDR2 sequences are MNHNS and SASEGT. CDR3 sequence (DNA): TGTGCCAGCAGTGAAAAAGAGAGTTCACCCCTCCACTTT. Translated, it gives CASSEKESSPLHF.

CDR3 sequence (DNA): TGTGCCAGCAGCCAAGAGGAGGGGCCAGAGACCCAGTACTTC. Translation: CASSQEEGPETQYF. The chain combines TRBV14 with TRBJ2-5; D is possibly TRBD2 (6 bases). The CDR3 extends over 14 amino acids. Trimming took 0 bases from V and 4 from J, leaving 9 bases between them. Germline CDR1 is SGHDN and CDR2 is FVKESK.

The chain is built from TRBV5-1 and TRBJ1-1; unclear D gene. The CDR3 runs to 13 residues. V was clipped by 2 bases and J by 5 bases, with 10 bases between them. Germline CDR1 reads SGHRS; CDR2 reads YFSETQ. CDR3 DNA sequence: TGCGCCAGCAGCTTCTCCCAAGGAACTGAAGCTTTCTTT. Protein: CASSFSQGTEAFF. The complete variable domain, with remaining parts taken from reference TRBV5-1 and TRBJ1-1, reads KAGVTQTPRYLIKTRGQQVTLSCSPISGHRSVSWYQQTPGQGLQFLFEYFSETQRNKGNFPGRFSGRQFSNSRSEMNVSTLELGDSALYLCASSFSQGTEAFFGQGTRLTVV.

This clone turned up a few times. The CDR3 coding sequence is TGTGCCGTCCGGGAGGCCGACAGGGAAAACACTGAAGCTTTCTTT. Its translation: CAVREADRENTEAFF. The chain uses TRBV10-3 and TRBJ1-1; 7 bases align to TRBD1. The CDR3 is 15 amino acids. Germline V gene sequence: CDR1 ENHRY, CDR2 SYGVKD. After removal of 11 bases from V and 2 bases from J, the junction contained 14 bases not matched to a gene.

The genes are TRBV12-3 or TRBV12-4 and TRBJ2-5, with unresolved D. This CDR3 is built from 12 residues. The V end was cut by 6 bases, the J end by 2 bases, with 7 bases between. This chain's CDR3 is CASSFIQETQYF. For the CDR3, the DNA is TGTGCCAGCAGCTTTATACAAGAGACCCAGTACTTC.

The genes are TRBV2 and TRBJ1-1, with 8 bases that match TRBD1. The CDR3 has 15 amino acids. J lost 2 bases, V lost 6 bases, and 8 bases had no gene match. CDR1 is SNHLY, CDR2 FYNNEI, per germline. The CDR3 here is CASRLMTGANTEAFF. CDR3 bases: TGTGCCAGCAGGCTGATGACAGGGGCTAACACTGAAGCTTTCTTT. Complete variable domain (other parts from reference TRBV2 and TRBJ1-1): EPEVTQTPSHQVTQMGQEVILRCVPISNHLYFYWYRQILGQKVEFLVSFYNNEISEKSEIFDDQFSVERPDGSNFTLKIRSTKLEDSAMYFCASRLMTGANTEAFFGQGTRLTVV.

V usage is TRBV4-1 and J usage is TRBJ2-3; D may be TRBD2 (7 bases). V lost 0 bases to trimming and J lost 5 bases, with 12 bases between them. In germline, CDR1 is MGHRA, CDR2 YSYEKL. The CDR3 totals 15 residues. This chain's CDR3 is CASSQDPGGEDTQYF. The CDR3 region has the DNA TGCGCCAGCAGCCAAGATCCGGGGGGCGAAGATACGCAGTATTTT.

The CDR3 sequence: CASSPSGGKTETQYF. For the CDR3, the DNA is TGTGCCAGCAGCCCCAGCGGGGGGAAGACGGAGACCCAGTACTTC. The rearrangement links TRBV11-3 to TRBJ2-5, with 9 positions matching TRBD2. The germline V gene encodes CDR1 SGHNT and CDR2 YENEEA. The CDR3 loop spans 15 amino acids. V shed 5 bases and J 5 bases; nucleotides not matched to a gene: 9.

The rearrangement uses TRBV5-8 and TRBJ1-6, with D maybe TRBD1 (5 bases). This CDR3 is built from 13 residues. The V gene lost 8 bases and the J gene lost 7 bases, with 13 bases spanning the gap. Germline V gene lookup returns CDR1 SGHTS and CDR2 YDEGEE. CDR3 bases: TGTGCCAGGCCCGGACGGGGGAATTCACCCCTCCACTTT. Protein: CARPGRGNSPLHF.

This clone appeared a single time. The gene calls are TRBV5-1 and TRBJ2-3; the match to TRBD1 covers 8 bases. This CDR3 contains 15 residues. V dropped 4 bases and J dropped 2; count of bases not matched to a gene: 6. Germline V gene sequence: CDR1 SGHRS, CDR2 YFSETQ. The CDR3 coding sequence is TGCGCCAGCAGCCCAGGACAGGGAACCACAGATACGCAGTATTTT. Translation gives CASSPGQGTTDTQYF. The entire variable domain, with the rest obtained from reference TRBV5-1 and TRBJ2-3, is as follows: KAGVTQTPRYLIKTRGQQVTLSCSPISGHRSVSWYQQTPGQGLQFLFEYFSETQRNKGNFPGRFSGRQFSNSRSEMNVSTLELGDSALYLCASSPGQGTTDTQYFGPGTRLTVL.